This is a list of T cell receptor beta chains from one sample in a study of low-dose radiotherapy and immunotherapy resistance in tumors. TCRdb re-analysed the reads in MiXCR, keeping a single row per CDR3 protein. This table has nearly 60,000 distinct CDR3 sequences, approximately 22% appearing once. The material was PBMCs, obtained after low-dose radiotherapy plus immunotherapy. The source is a male donor with prostate cancer. CDR3s include the opening cysteine and the closing phenylalanine or tryptophan. D genes are given only for firm matches. Size is omitted from some rows. Given values are once, few, many or a class for expanded clones.

length | D | size | J | V | DNA | CDR3
17 | TRBD2 | many | TRBJ2-3 | TRBV2 | TGTGCCAGCAGTTGGACTAGCGGGAGTTCGGGCACAGATACGCAGTATTTT | CASSWTSGSSGTDTQYF
11 | . | many | TRBJ1-4 | TRBV29-1 | TGCAGCGTCTGGGTTAATGAAAAACTGTTTTTT | CSVWVNEKLFF
16 | . | many | TRBJ1-1 | TRBV20-1 | TGCAGTGCTAGCAAACAGGTCTTGGGGCCCCGTGGTGAAGCTTTCTTT | CSASKQVLGPRGEAFF
15 | . | many | TRBJ1-2 | TRBV19 | TGTGCCAGTAGTATGGAGGCAGGGCGTCTTATTGGCTACACCTTC | CASSMEAGRLIGYTF
15 | . | many | TRBJ1-1 | TRBV5-1 | TGCGCCAGCAGCTTTCAGGGCAAAATGAACACTGAAGCTTTCTTT | CASSFQGKMNTEAFF
16 | TRBD1 | many | TRBJ2-1 | TRBV27 | TGTGCCAGCAGTTTAAAAGGACAGGGAAACTACAATGAGCAGTTCTTC | CASSLKGQGNYNEQFF
14 | TRBD1 | . | TRBJ1-5 | TRBV15 | TGTGCCACCTGCAACGGGACAGGGGAAGAGCCCCAGCATTTT | CATCNGTGEEPQHF
16 | TRBD2 | many | TRBJ2-2 | TRBV11-1 | TGTGCCAGCACCCCCCTAGCGGGGGCAAACACCGGGGAGCTGTTTTTT | CASTPLAGANTGELFF
14 | . | many | TRBJ1-2 | TRBV20-1 | TGCAGTGCTAGCACGGAGGGGCAGGGCTATGGCTACACCTTC | CSASTEGQGYGYTF
13 | TRBD1 | many | TRBJ1-5 | TRBV20-1 | TGCAGCGCCGGGACAGGGGATCATCAGCCCCAGCATTTT | CSAGTGDHQPQHF
16 | TRBD1 | many | TRBJ2-7 | TRBV6-2/TRBV6-3 | TGTGCCAGCAGTTACAGTCCGGGACAGGTTGGATACGAGCAGTACTTC | CASSYSPGQVGYEQYF
15 | . | . | TRBJ2-7 | TRBV6-5 | TGTGCCAGCAGTGAAGACAGGTCGGCCCATTACGAGCAGTACTTC | CASSEDRSAHYEQYF
14 | . | many | TRBJ1-1 | TRBV7-8 | TGTGCCAGCAGCTTCGCGCTTGGGAACACTGAAGCTTTCTTT | CASSFALGNTEAFF
12 | . | many | TRBJ2-7 | TRBV11-2 | TGTGCCAGCAGCCGAACTGGCTACGAGCAGTACTTC | CASSRTGYEQYF